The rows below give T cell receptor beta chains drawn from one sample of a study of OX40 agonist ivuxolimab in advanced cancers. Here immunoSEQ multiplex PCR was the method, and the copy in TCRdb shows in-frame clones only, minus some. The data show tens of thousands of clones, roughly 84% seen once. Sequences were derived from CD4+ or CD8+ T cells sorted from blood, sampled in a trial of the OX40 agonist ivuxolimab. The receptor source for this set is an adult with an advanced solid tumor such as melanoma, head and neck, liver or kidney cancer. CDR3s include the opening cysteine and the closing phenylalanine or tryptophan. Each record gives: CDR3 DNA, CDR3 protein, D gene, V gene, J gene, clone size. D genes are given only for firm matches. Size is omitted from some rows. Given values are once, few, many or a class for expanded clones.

DNA: TGTGCCAGCAGCTTAACCGGGATCGACTACGAGCAGTACTTC
CDR3: CASSLTGIDYEQYF
D: .
V: TRBV7-9
J: TRBJ2-7
size: few

DNA: TGTGCCAGCAGTGAATCGGCCTATGGCTACACCTTC
CDR3: CASSESAYGYTF
D: .
V: TRBV25-1
J: TRBJ1-2
size: once

DNA: TGTGCCAGCAGTTTGACAGTTAACTATGGCTACACCTTC
CDR3: CASSLTVNYGYTF
D: .
V: TRBV28
J: TRBJ1-2
size: .

DNA: TGTGCCAGCAGTTTCAGGCAGGGATTGTACGAGCAGTACTTC
CDR3: CASSFRQGLYEQYF
D: .
V: TRBV28
J: TRBJ2-7
size: .

DNA: TGTGCCAGCAGTAGTATGGCGGGAGCCAATGAGCAGTTCTTC
CDR3: CASSSMAGANEQFF
D: TRBD2
V: TRBV6-4
J: TRBJ2-1
size: once

DNA: TGTGCCAGCAGCCCCACTCCCCCCAATGAGCAGTTCTTC
CDR3: CASSPTPPNEQFF
D: .
V: TRBV5-6
J: TRBJ2-1
size: .

DNA: TGTGCCAGCAGTTACGGACTAGCGGGGGCCTACGAGCAGTACTTC
CDR3: CASSYGLAGAYEQYF
D: TRBD2
V: TRBV6-6
J: TRBJ2-7
size: .

DNA: TGCGCCAGCAGCCACGGCCGTGGGAATTCACCCCTCCACTTT
CDR3: CASSHGRGNSPLHF
D: .
V: TRBV5-1
J: TRBJ1-6
size: .

DNA: TGCAGCGTAGGGGGACAGTCCAACGAGCAGTACTTC
CDR3: CSVGGQSNEQYF
D: TRBD1
V: TRBV29-1
J: TRBJ2-7
size: once

DNA: TGTGCCACCAGCCCTGCCCGGACCTATCAAGAGACCCAGTACTTC
CDR3: CATSPARTYQETQYF
D: .
V: TRBV15
J: TRBJ2-5
size: .

DNA: TGTGCCAGCAGGGGGGACACCCACTATGGCTACACCTTC
CDR3: CASRGDTHYGYTF
D: .
V: TRBV2
J: TRBJ1-2
size: .

DNA: TGCGCCAGCAGCCAAGTGTTAGTCTTTAGCAATCAGCCCCAGCATTTT
CDR3: CASSQVLVFSNQPQHF
D: .
V: TRBV4-1
J: TRBJ1-5
size: .

DNA: TGTGCCGGAAGAAGGGAACGCGGCTATGGCTACACCTTC
CDR3: CAGRRERGYGYTF
D: .
V: TRBV10-3
J: TRBJ1-2
size: .

DNA: TGTGCCAGCAGCTTAGAGGCGGGGGGAGCGGGCCAAGAGACCCAGTACTTC
CDR3: CASSLEAGGAGQETQYF
D: TRBD2
V: TRBV11-1
J: TRBJ2-5
size: .

DNA: TGTGCCAGCGGCCCGGCGGGTTCCTACAATGAGCAGTTCTTC
CDR3: CASGPAGSYNEQFF
D: .
V: TRBV9
J: TRBJ2-1
size: .

DNA: TGTGCCAGCAGCAAAACAGGATCAACTAATGAAAAACTGTTTTTT
CDR3: CASSKTGSTNEKLFF
D: .
V: TRBV2
J: TRBJ1-4
size: .

DNA: TGCGCCAGCAGCTTGGAAGGGACAGGGTATTTGAATGAGCAGTTCTTC
CDR3: CASSLEGTGYLNEQFF
D: TRBD1
V: TRBV5-1
J: TRBJ2-1
size: .

DNA: TGTGCCAGCAGCTTGTCAGAAAATAGCAATCAGCCCCAGCATTTT
CDR3: CASSLSENSNQPQHF
D: .
V: TRBV5-8
J: TRBJ1-5
size: .

DNA: TGTGCCATCAGCGACGGACAGTACTACGAGCAGTACTTC
CDR3: CAISDGQYYEQYF
D: .
V: TRBV10-3
J: TRBJ2-7
size: .

DNA: TGTGCCAGCAGCCAAGGACAGGGGGAGGGTGGCTACACCTTC
CDR3: CASSQGQGEGGYTF
D: TRBD1
V: TRBV4-2
J: TRBJ1-2
size: .

DNA: TGTGCCAGCAGCTCGACAGGGGGCAAAGGCGAGACCCAGTACTTC
CDR3: CASSSTGGKGETQYF
D: TRBD1
V: TRBV6-1
J: TRBJ2-5
size: .

DNA: TGTGCCAGCAGCTTAGCGGGGGGCACCACCGGGGAGCTGTTTTTT
CDR3: CASSLAGGTTGELFF
D: .
V: TRBV7-2
J: TRBJ2-2
size: .

DNA: TGTGCCAGCAGGCGGACAGGGGACACCGGGGAGCTGTTTTTT
CDR3: CASRRTGDTGELFF
D: TRBD1
V: TRBV6-5
J: TRBJ2-2
size: .

DNA: TGTGCCAGCACCCAGGGGGGGCCGTATGCCCAGCATTTT
CDR3: CASTQGGPYAQHF
D: TRBD1
V: TRBV28
J: TRBJ1-5
size: .